The clone carrying this TCR beta chain was recorded a few times. No antigen is known for it. This sample is drawn from a study of T-cell reconstitution after alpha-beta-depleted transplantation in children. General study findings and limits: T-cell numbers and diversity one year post-transplant derived largely from freshly generated T cells.

Germline lookup yields CDR1 MDHEN and CDR2 SYDVKM. V lost 4 bases, J lost 6 bases, and 15 bases lay in between. The CDR3 has 14 residues. It was with unique molecular identifiers that the TCRbeta library was prepared. Using its own MiXCR run on the PCR reads, TCRdb lists one record per CDR3 protein. This repertoire shows approximately 300,000 distinct CDR3 sequences, almost 8% found once; its top ten account for approximately 8.2%. The J gene is TRBJ1-1, the V gene TRBV28, with unresolved D. Specimen: peripheral blood, collected 360 days after TCRalphabeta/CD19-depleted stem cell transplant. This TCR came from a female patient between 2 and 15 years old who had a stem cell transplant for Fanconi anemia, so the T cells may come from the graft donor. The CDR3 nucleotides read TGTGCCAGCAGTTCGTGGGCGGCTTGGGCTGAAGCTTTCTTT. This translates into CASSSWAAWAEAFF.